Below, 21 T cell receptor beta chains from the same sample are listed, as sequenced in a study of T cell responses to AZD1222 COVID-19 vaccine (dated by TCRdb to the early 2020s). Library preparation was by the immunoSEQ multiplex PCR assay. Held by TCRdb, this immuneACCESS table contains in-frame sequences only and omits some clones. Under half of the omission traces to an unresolved V gene where checked; the cause of the rest is unknown. The sample yields 120,000 or so clones; 92% were counted once. The leading ten clones occupy roughly 7.9% of the sample. Read against the paper, the sample's time point label means: about 28 days (+/-7) after the second vaccine dose. The starting material was peripheral blood, obtained 28 days after the second AZD1222 dose. These receptors were obtained from an adult who received the AZD1222 COVID-19 vaccine.

The chain uses TRBV28 and TRBJ2-7, with D possibly TRBD1 on 5 matching bases. Germline V gives CDR1 MDHEN, CDR2 SYDVKM. The CDR3 extends over 13 amino acids. V shed 3 bases and J shed 2 bases, with 8 bases lying between them. The CDR3 region is CASSLQGTYEQYF. The CDR3 coding sequence is TGTGCCAGCAGTTTGCAGGGAACCTACGAGCAGTACTTC.

The chain carries TRBV7-9 and TRBJ2-1; D not certain. Germline values: CDR1 SEHNR, CDR2 FQNEAQ (reference sequence). This CDR3 is built from 13 residues. Trimming took 2 bases from V and 5 from J, leaving 7 bases between them. CDR3 sequence (DNA): TGTGCCAGCAGCTTATCGAGTGACAATGAGCAGTTCTTC. Its protein is CASSLSSDNEQFF.

The chain employs TRBV5-1 and TRBJ2-3, with D uncertain. Deletions cut 5 bases from V and 0 bases from J, with 10 bases between. CDR1 is SGHRS and CDR2 is YFSETQ in the germline V gene. CDR3 length: 14 amino acids. CDR3 region: CASRKTQSTDTQYF. The CDR3 region has the DNA TGCGCCAGCAGAAAGACGCAGAGCACAGATACGCAGTATTTT.

The chain is built from TRBV27 and TRBJ2-7, with D perhaps matching TRBD1 or TRBD2 (5 bases each). V was cut by 3 bases and J by 2 bases, with 11 bases left in between. CDR1 MNHEY and CDR2 SMNVEV come from the germline V gene (reference sequence). The CDR3 contains 14 residues. In DNA form, the CDR3 reads TGTGCCAGCAGTTTGAGAGGGGCTACCTACGAGCAGTACTTC. It codes for CASSLRGATYEQYF.

The chain couples TRBV18 to TRBJ1-2; perhaps TRBD1 as D (6 bases). This CDR3 has 14 amino acids. V was cut by 2 bases and J by 3 bases, with 10 bases left in between. Per germline, CDR1 KGHSH and CDR2 LQKENI. CDR3: CASSPSSGDYGYTF. The CDR3 DNA follows: TGTGCCAGCTCACCATCTTCAGGGGACTATGGCTACACCTTC.

The chain has TRBV28 and TRBJ1-6; D unresolved. The V gene lost 6 bases and the J gene lost 0 bases, with 9 bases spanning the gap. CDR3 length: 15 amino acids. Germline-derived CDR1 and CDR2 are MDHEN and SYDVKM. The CDR3 is CASSNLGSYNSPLHF. The CDR3 DNA is TGTGCCAGCAGCAACTTAGGCTCCTATAATTCACCCCTCCACTTT.

This sequence joins TRBV19 and TRBJ1-6; weak D call: TRBD1 (6 bases). The CDR3 consists of 16 residues. The germline CDR1 and CDR2 sequences are LNHDA and SQIVND (reference sequence). V dropped 0 bases and J dropped 7 bases, with 13 bases sitting between them. The CDR3 sequence is CASSIDSGQYNSPLHF. CDR3 DNA: TGTGCCAGTAGTATAGATAGCGGACAGTACAATTCACCCCTCCACTTT.

V gene TRBV2 combines with J gene TRBJ1-3; D unresolved. The germline CDR1 and CDR2 sequences are SNHLY and FYNNEI. V was shortened by 7 bases and J by 0 bases, with 13 bases between the two germline ends. The CDR3 is made up of 15 amino acids. The CDR3 coding sequence is TGTGCCAGCACCTTAGGCCGCTACTCTGGAAACACCATATATTTT. It translates to CASTLGRYSGNTIYF.

This rearrangement joins TRBV6-5 to TRBJ1-4; tentative D call: TRBD1 (6 bases). V lost 2 bases and J lost 2, with 12 bases in between. The germline V gene has CDR1 MNHEY and CDR2 SVGAGI. This CDR3 is 16 amino acids long. The CDR3 loop reads CASSYEGGSTNEKLFF. The CDR3, as DNA: TGTGCCAGCAGTTACGAGGGGGGATCGACTAATGAAAAACTGTTTTTT.

V and J are TRBV5-1 and TRBJ2-5, with TRBD2 matching over 8 bases. V dropped 5 bases and J dropped 0; count of bases not matched to a gene: 3. The CDR3 totals 14 residues. Germline-derived CDR1 and CDR2 are SGHRS and YFSETQ. DNA of the CDR3: TGCGCCAGCAGACCACTAGCGGACCAAGAGACCCAGTACTTC. Translating it yields CASRPLADQETQYF. The full variable domain, in which reference TRBV5-1 and TRBJ2-5 provide the parts outside the CDR3, is KAGVTQTPRYLIKTRGQQVTLSCSPISGHRSVSWYQQTPGQGLQFLFEYFSETQRNKGNFPGRFSGRQFSNSRSEMNVSTLELGDSALYLCASRPLADQETQYFGPGTRLLVL.

V is TRBV7-2 and J is TRBJ2-7, with D tentatively TRBD1 (6 bases). V gave up 2 bases and J gave up 2 bases, with 22 bases separating them. This CDR3 is built from 18 residues. Germline V gene lookup returns CDR1 SGHTA and CDR2 FQGNSA. The CDR3 spells CASSLRDTGPDIPYEQYF. CDR3 sequence (DNA): TGTGCCAGCAGCTTACGGGACACGGGACCAGATATCCCCTACGAGCAGTACTTC.

The chain carries TRBV28 and TRBJ1-2; D ambiguous. CDR1 and CDR2 (germline): MDHEN, SYDVKM. This CDR3 spans 13 amino acids. The V and J ends lost 5 bases and 3 bases respectively, with 10 bases between them. CDR3 DNA sequence: TGTGCCAGCAGTGCGGAGAGGGACTATGGCTACACCTTC. It encodes CASSAERDYGYTF.

The chain recombines TRBV11-3 with TRBJ2-7; possibly TRBD1 or TRBD2 for D (5 bases each). Germline values: CDR1 SGHNT, CDR2 YENEEA. V lost 4 bases, J lost 1 base, and 11 bases lay in between. This CDR3 has 14 residues. The CDR3 is CASSYGDGSYEQYF. The CDR3 DNA reads as TGTGCCAGCAGCTATGGGGACGGATCCTACGAGCAGTACTTC. Filled out from reference TRBV11-3 and TRBJ2-7, the complete variable domain reads EAGVVQSPRYKIIEKKQPVAFWCNPISGHNTLYWYLQNLGQGPELLIRYENEEAVDDSQLPKDRFSAERLKGVDSTLKIQPAELGDSAVYLCASSYGDGSYEQYFGPGTRLTVT.

The V and J genes are TRBV25-1 and TRBJ2-7; TRBD1 or TRBD2 may be the D gene (5 bases each). CDR3 length: 14 residues. With 5 bases removed from V and 4 bases from J, the gap between germline ends came to 15 bases. From germline, CDR1 is MGHDK and CDR2 SYGVNS. Written as DNA, the CDR3 is TGTGCCAGCAGTCCTATCGGGACGGAGTACGAGCAGTACTTC. This translates into CASSPIGTEYEQYF.

CDR3 protein: CASSLLDRQYF. DNA for the CDR3: TGTGCCAGCAGCTTATTGGACAGGCAGTATTTT. The chain joins TRBV7-8 to TRBJ2-3; tentatively, D is TRBD1 (6 bases). Trimming shortened V by 2 bases and J by 11 bases, and 8 bases separated the two germline ends. Germline values: CDR1 SGHVS, CDR2 FQNEAQ. This CDR3 comprises 11 residues. Complete variable domain (other parts from reference TRBV7-8 and TRBJ2-3): GAGVSQSPRYKVAKRGQDVALRCDPISGHVSLFWYQQALGQGPEFLTYFQNEAQLDKSGLPSDRFFAERPEGSVSTLKIQRTQQEDSAVYLCASSLLDRQYFGPGTRLTVL.

The genes are TRBV28 and TRBJ2-7, with TRBD1 identical over 9 bases. J gave up 2 bases and V 7 bases, and 6 bases lay outside the gene matches. Germline V gene lookup returns CDR1 MDHEN and CDR2 SYDVKM. This CDR3 has 14 residues. The CDR3 DNA sequence: TGTGCCAGCACTTCCGGGACAGGGACCTACGAGCAGTACTTC. Its translation: CASTSGTGTYEQYF.

The rearrangement links TRBV4-1 to TRBJ1-5; no firm D call. Germline values: CDR1 MGHRA, CDR2 YSYEKL. V dropped 1 base and J dropped 0 bases, with 7 bases sitting between them. The CDR3 runs to 15 residues. The CDR3 coding sequence is TGCGCCAGCAGCCAAGGGCTAGTTAGCAATCAGCCCCAGCATTTT. It specifies CASSQGLVSNQPQHF.

The chain combines TRBV27 with TRBJ2-1; 8 bases align to TRBD1. CDR3 length equals 12 residues. J lost 8 bases, V lost 8 bases, and 5 bases had no gene match. The germline gives CDR1 MNHEY, CDR2 SMNVEV (reference sequence). The CDR3 DNA sequence: TGTGCCAGCTCCAGGGGGCAGGATGAGCAGTTCTTC. Translation: CASSRGQDEQFF.

This chain uses TRBV24-1 with TRBJ2-3; D unclear. Germline V gene sequence: CDR1 KGHDR, CDR2 SFDVKD. CDR3 size: 14 residues. V lost 2 bases to trimming and J lost 6 bases, with 11 bases between them. CDR3 amino acids: CATSDSTQEDTQYF. The CDR3 bases are TGTGCCACCAGTGATTCAACACAAGAGGATACGCAGTATTTT.

The chain combines TRBV18 with TRBJ1-6; D gene ambiguous. V was clipped by 5 bases and J by 6 bases, with 11 bases between them. Per the germline V gene, CDR1 is KGHSH and CDR2 is LQKENI. The CDR3 is 14 residues long. The CDR3, as DNA: TGTGCCAGCTCATCCGGTGCCTCTAATTCACCCCTCCACTTT. It encodes CASSSGASNSPLHF.

This clone is a singleton in its sample. The gene calls are TRBV2 and TRBJ2-7; possible D gene TRBD2, 6 bases. This CDR3 region has 15 residues. V dropped 3 bases and J dropped 0 bases, with 12 bases sitting between them. Germline lookup yields CDR1 SNHLY and CDR2 FYNNEI. CDR3 region: CASSDGGLTSYEQYF. The CDR3 DNA follows: TGTGCCAGCAGTGATGGGGGACTCACCTCCTACGAGCAGTACTTC.